The T cell receptor (beta chain) under discussion was sequenced for a study of blood T cells in healthy people across ages. CDR1 and CDR2 from the germline V gene are SGHKS and YYEKEE (reference sequence). The CDR3 sequence is 15 residues long. V lost 6 bases to trimming and J lost 4 bases; unmatched junction nucleotides: 12. With respect to this clonotype: The antigen remains undetermined.

Points from the study as a whole: TCR beta diversity, measured per million T cells, fell in a roughly linear way with age.

PCR was performed a second time for about 7 to 11 cycles using a sample-barcoded 5' primer and a J-beta primer mix. From the 5' RACE reads, TCRdb called clonotypes with MiXCR, one entry per CDR3 protein. There are 850,000 to 1,000,000 distinct CDR3 sequences in the sample; about 53% occur only once, and roughly a fifth lies in the top ten. The sequence was collected from a woman between 55 and 75 years old in good health. This chain connects TRBV5-5 to TRBJ2-5, with 7 bases that match TRBD1. The material sequenced was blood. The DNA of the CDR3 is TGTGCCAGCATGGAGCTGCGGACAGGAGGAGAGACCCAGTACTTC. Its translation is CASMELRTGGETQYF.